The rows below give T cell receptor beta chains drawn from one sample of a study of T cell responses to AZD1222 COVID-19 vaccine. Libraries were prepared by immunoSEQ multiplex PCR; TCRdb keeps only in-frame clonotypes and omits some of them. The table has 150,000 to 200,000 clones, about 89% seen once. Source: peripheral blood, taken on day 0 of MenACWY control vaccination. Every receptor here comes from an adult in good health. Both conserved end residues are part of each CDR3. The D gene is left open where the match is weak. Clone size appears in some rows only: once, few, many, or a class for an expanded clone.

CDR3 protein,CDR3 DNA,J gene,D gene,clone size,CDR3 length,V gene
CASSLLGRYNEQFF,TGTGCCAGCAGCTTGTTGGGGAGGTACAATGAGCAGTTCTTC,TRBJ2-1,NA,NA,14,TRBV7-9
CASSLSLDRGPPNHGGYTF,TGTGCCAGCAGCCTCAGCTTGGACAGGGGCCCTCCGAACCACGGAGGCTACACCTTC,TRBJ1-2,TRBD1,NA,19,TRBV7-2
CASSYWDRVGEQYF,TGTGCCAGCAGTTATTGGGACAGGGTTGGCGAGCAGTACTTC,TRBJ2-7,TRBD1,NA,14,TRBV6-5
CASSRKTGDGYGELFF,TGCGCCAGCAGCCGGAAGACAGGGGATGGTTACGGGGAGCTGTTTTTT,TRBJ2-2,TRBD1,NA,16,TRBV4-1
CASSQPYTGELFF,TGTGCCAGCAGCCAGCCTTACACCGGGGAGCTGTTTTTT,TRBJ2-2,NA,NA,13,TRBV2
CASSRDGGLADTQYF,TGTGCCAGCAGCCGCGACGGGGGCCTTGCAGATACGCAGTATTTT,TRBJ2-3,NA,NA,15,TRBV5-4
CASSQESLSPRFF,TGCGCCAGCAGCCAAGAGTCACTCAGCCCGCGGTTCTTC,TRBJ2-1,NA,NA,13,TRBV4-3
CSVEFSGVSYEQYF,TGCAGCGTTGAGTTCTCGGGGGTCAGCTACGAGCAGTACTTC,TRBJ2-7,NA,NA,14,TRBV29-1
CASSLRQYYNEQFF,TGTGCCAGCAGCTTGCGGCAATACTACAATGAGCAGTTCTTC,TRBJ2-1,NA,NA,14,TRBV5-6
CASSPRRSGRGGNEQFF,TGTGCCAGCTCACCACGTCGTTCAGGTCGAGGAGGCAATGAGCAGTTCTTC,TRBJ2-1,NA,NA,17,TRBV18
CASSIGVNQPQHF,TGTGCCAGTAGTATAGGGGTAAATCAGCCCCAGCATTTT,TRBJ1-5,NA,NA,13,TRBV19
CASTGTKNIQYF,TGTGCCAGCACGGGGACCAAAAACATTCAGTACTTC,TRBJ2-4,NA,NA,12,TRBV28
CATSSGAEAFF,TGTGCCACCTCCTCCGGGGCTGAAGCTTTCTTT,TRBJ1-1,NA,NA,11,TRBV24-1
CASSPGQGNFYGYTF,TGTGCCAGCAGCCCCGGACAGGGGAATTTCTATGGCTACACCTTC,TRBJ1-2,TRBD1,NA,15,TRBV7-8
CASSPDSIVSYEQYF,TGTGCCAGCAGCCCCGACAGCATCGTCTCCTACGAGCAGTACTTC,TRBJ2-7,NA,NA,15,TRBV2
CASSDHTSGNTIYF,TGTGCCAGCAGCGACCACACCTCTGGAAACACCATATATTTT,TRBJ1-3,NA,NA,14,TRBV9
CASSYSWDSYEQYF,TGTGCCAGCAGTTACTCTTGGGACTCCTACGAGCAGTACTTC,TRBJ2-7,NA,NA,14,TRBV6-5
CASSRAQGNTEAFF,TGTGCCAGTAGTAGGGCCCAAGGTAACACTGAAGCTTTCTTT,TRBJ1-1,NA,NA,14,TRBV19
CASSTTGSNQPQHF,TGTGCCAGTAGTACGACAGGAAGCAATCAGCCCCAGCATTTT,TRBJ1-5,NA,NA,14,TRBV19
CASSLAKAGQGKAYNSPLHF,TGTGCCAGCAGCTTGGCCAAAGCAGGTCAAGGTAAGGCCTATAATTCACCCCTCCACTTT,TRBJ1-6,NA,NA,20,TRBV5-4
CASSLVGRTGELFF,TGTGCCAGCAGCCTGGTCGGGCGCACCGGGGAGCTGTTTTTT,TRBJ2-2,NA,NA,14,TRBV7-9
CASRQKRGGSYNEQFF,TGTGCCAGCAGGCAGAAGCGGGGAGGCTCCTACAATGAGCAGTTCTTC,TRBJ2-1,NA,NA,16,TRBV21-1
CSVLISGANVLTF,TGCAGCGTCCTCATTTCTGGGGCCAACGTCCTGACTTTC,TRBJ2-6,NA,NA,13,TRBV29-1
CASSENFLYGYTF,TGTGCCAGCAGTGAAAACTTTCTCTATGGCTACACCTTC,TRBJ1-2,NA,NA,13,TRBV6-1
CASSNPGTRLNEQFF,TGTGCCAGCAGTAACCCCGGGACTAGGCTAAATGAGCAGTTCTTC,TRBJ2-1,TRBD2,NA,15,TRBV6-5
CASSYGTDSSYEQYF,TGCGCCAGCAGCTACGGGACGGACAGCTCCTACGAGCAGTACTTC,TRBJ2-7,NA,NA,15,TRBV5-1
CASSEATSGRGDTQYF,TGTGCCAGCAGTGAAGCCACTAGCGGGAGGGGAGATACGCAGTATTTT,TRBJ2-3,TRBD2,NA,16,TRBV6-1
CATSRDLTGVSNVEAFF,TGTGCCACCAGCAGAGATTTGACAGGGGTTAGTAATGTTGAAGCTTTCTTT,TRBJ1-1,TRBD1,NA,17,TRBV15
CATSSGTGGEDGYTF,TGTGCCACCAGCTCCGGGACAGGGGGAGAGGATGGCTACACCTTC,TRBJ1-2,TRBD1,NA,15,TRBV7-9
CASNKAQASTDTQYF,TGTGCCAGCAACAAGGCACAGGCTAGCACAGATACGCAGTATTTT,TRBJ2-3,NA,NA,15,TRBV7-9
CASSQGRGGLNEKLFF,TGTGCCAGCAGCCAGGGCCGTGGGGGGCTTAATGAAAAACTGTTTTTT,TRBJ1-4,NA,NA,16,TRBV14
CASSFDRREGEQFF,TGTGCCAGCAGCTTTGACAGGCGGGAAGGTGAGCAGTTCTTC,TRBJ2-1,NA,NA,14,TRBV7-2
CASTHPGVSTDTQYF,TGTGCCAGCACCCATCCAGGGGTTAGCACAGATACGCAGTATTTT,TRBJ2-3,NA,NA,15,TRBV7-2
CASSMGLAKETQYF,TGTGCCAGTAGTATGGGACTAGCGAAAGAGACCCAGTACTTC,TRBJ2-5,TRBD2,NA,14,TRBV19
CASSMPRSGGQGRYEQYF,TGTGCCAGCAGTATGCCCCGTTCCGGGGGACAGGGGAGATACGAGCAGTACTTC,TRBJ2-7,TRBD1,NA,18,TRBV28
CASSLQSGELFF,TGTGCCAGCAGCCTCCAATCCGGGGAGCTGTTTTTT,TRBJ2-2,NA,NA,12,TRBV7-3
CASSALDRRAEKLFF,TGTGCCAGCAGCGCTCTGGACAGGAGGGCTGAAAAACTGTTTTTT,TRBJ1-4,TRBD1,once,15,TRBV28
CASSPWTGPGELFF,TGTGCCAGCTCACCCTGGACAGGGCCCGGGGAGCTGTTTTTT,TRBJ2-2,TRBD1,NA,14,TRBV18
CASSHGAGLISNEQFF,TGTGCCAGCAGCCACGGGGCAGGTTTAATCTCCAATGAGCAGTTCTTC,TRBJ2-1,NA,NA,16,TRBV11-3
CASSLSSLRSGEHGNTIYF,TGTGCCAGCAGCTTAAGCTCCCTTCGGAGCGGTGAGCACGGAAACACCATATATTTT,TRBJ1-3,NA,NA,19,TRBV7-2
CASSHRDSRSYEQYF,TGTGCCAGCAGCCACAGGGACTCCCGGAGCTACGAGCAGTACTTC,TRBJ2-7,NA,NA,15,TRBV7-8
CASSEDRSGPTNYGYTF,TGTGCCAGCAGTGAAGATAGGTCTGGGCCGACTAACTATGGCTACACCTTC,TRBJ1-2,NA,NA,17,TRBV2
CATSGQGDSPLHF,TGTGCCACCAGCGGACAGGGAGATTCACCCCTCCACTTT,TRBJ1-6,TRBD1,NA,13,TRBV24-1
CASSSGGDEKLFF,TGTGCCAGCAGCTCAGGGGGGGATGAAAAACTGTTTTTT,TRBJ1-4,TRBD1,few,13,TRBV7-9